Listed here are 10 T cell receptor beta chains from one sample, sequenced in a study of cytomegalovirus exposure and HLA in healthy donors. The PCR used 60 Vbeta and 13 Jbeta primers. Measured with immunoSEQ multiplex PCR; TCRdb has only the in-frame clones, and not every one. Among around 200,000 clones, 75% to 90% were seen once, and the ten largest hold around 0.31%. The sample consisted of PBMCs. The receptor set was obtained from a woman aged 25 to 39 in good health and CMV-seronegative.

This clone was seen once. The chain has TRBV28 and TRBJ2-3, with D perhaps matching TRBD2 (6 bases). The CDR3 totals 15 residues. In germline, CDR1 is MDHEN, CDR2 SYDVKM. V was trimmed by 3 bases and J by 2 bases, leaving 12 bases between them. The CDR3 spells CASSFRASATDTQYF. The DNA of the CDR3 is TGTGCCAGCAGTTTTAGGGCTAGCGCCACAGATACGCAGTATTTT.

The J gene is TRBJ1-1, the V gene TRBV27, with 11 bases identical to TRBD1. The V and J ends lost 2 bases and 4 bases, in that order; junction bases with no gene match: 6. The CDR3 loop spans 16 amino acids. Germline assignment: CDR1 MNHEY and CDR2 SMNVEV (reference sequence). CDR3 in amino acids: CASSLLGTGGPTEAFF. CDR3 nucleotide sequence: TGTGCCAGCAGTTTACTCGGGACAGGGGGGCCCACTGAAGCTTTCTTT.

The chain combines TRBV27 with TRBJ2-7; the match to TRBD2 covers 12 bases. Per germline, CDR1 MNHEY and CDR2 SMNVEV (reference sequence). There are 16 residues in the CDR3. The V segment lost 6 bases and the J segment 2 bases; nucleotides outside the gene matches: 8. CDR3 bases: TGTGCCAGCAGCCCTCTGCTAGCGGGAGGGCCCTACGAGCAGTACTTC. Its protein is CASSPLLAGGPYEQYF.

The chain carries TRBV28 and TRBJ2-7; TRBD1 is a possible D gene (6 bases). Trimming shortened V by 4 bases and J by 7 bases, and 14 bases separated the two germline ends. CDR1 and CDR2 (germline): MDHEN, SYDVKM. The CDR3 runs 13 residues. DNA for the CDR3: TGTGCCAGCAGTTCATCAGGGGTTCGGGAGCAGTACTTC. Encoded protein: CASSSSGVREQYF.

The chain uses TRBV7-6 and TRBJ2-3; perhaps TRBD2 as D (5 bases). The CDR3 has 13 residues. V was clipped by 1 base and J by 9 bases, with 11 bases between them. Germline assignment: CDR1 SGHVS and CDR2 FNYEAQ. The CDR3, as DNA: TGTGCCAGCAGCTTAGATTTCGGAGGCACGCAGTATTTT. It translates to CASSLDFGGTQYF.

This chain joins TRBV18 and TRBJ2-7; TRBD1 aligns across 8 bases. Germline V gene sequence: CDR1 KGHSH, CDR2 LQKENI. V lost 4 bases and J lost 5; bases outside the gene matches: 7. There are 14 residues in the CDR3. CDR3 region: CASSLGQGADEQYF. The CDR3 nucleotides read TGTGCCAGCTCACTAGGACAGGGTGCCGACGAGCAGTACTTC. The full variable domain, its missing parts supplied by reference TRBV18 and TRBJ2-7, is NAGVMQNPRHLVRRRGQEARLRCSPMKGHSHVYWYRQLPEEGLKFMVYLQKENIIDESGMPKERFSAEFPKEGPSILRIQQVVRGDSAAYFCASSLGQGADEQYFGPGTRLTVT.

This rearrangement joins TRBV7-8 to TRBJ1-5, with D possibly matching TRBD1 (6 bases). Germline V gene lookup returns CDR1 SGHVS and CDR2 FQNEAQ. The CDR3 has 16 amino acids. V lost 1 base and J lost 2, with 12 bases in between. CDR3 in DNA: TGTGCCAGCAGCTTAGACAGGGATGAGGGCAATCAGCCCCAGCATTTT. Its translation is CASSLDRDEGNQPQHF.

Comments on this clone: At one end the junction does not follow the germline gene, possibly because of a read error. J is TRBJ1-5 and V is TRBV7-7; 7 bases are shared with TRBD1. This CDR3 has 13 residues. Per germline, CDR1 SSHAT and CDR2 FNYEAQ (reference sequence). CDR3 residues: CASSLDRYQPQHF. For the CDR3, the DNA is TGTGCTAGCAGCTTGGACAGGTATCAGCCCCAGCATTTT.

This clone was recorded a few times. The gene calls are TRBV5-8 and TRBJ2-5, with D possibly TRBD2 on 5 matching bases. The length of the CDR3 is 15 residues. In germline, CDR1 is SGHTS, CDR2 YDEGEE. The ends were cut back, 0 bases at V and 0 bases at J, with 9 bases in the middle. This CDR3 is CASSLASGYQETQYF. For the CDR3, the DNA is TGTGCCAGCAGCTTGGCTTCGGGGTACCAAGAGACCCAGTACTTC.

V gene TRBV6-5 combines with J gene TRBJ2-7; unclear D gene. Germline loops: CDR1 MNHEY, CDR2 SVGAGI. V was shortened by 8 bases and J by 6 bases, with 11 bases between the two germline ends. CDR3 length: 11 residues. CDR3 protein: CASQALGEQYF. CDR3 nucleotides: TGTGCCAGCCAGGCATTGGGCGAGCAGTACTTC.